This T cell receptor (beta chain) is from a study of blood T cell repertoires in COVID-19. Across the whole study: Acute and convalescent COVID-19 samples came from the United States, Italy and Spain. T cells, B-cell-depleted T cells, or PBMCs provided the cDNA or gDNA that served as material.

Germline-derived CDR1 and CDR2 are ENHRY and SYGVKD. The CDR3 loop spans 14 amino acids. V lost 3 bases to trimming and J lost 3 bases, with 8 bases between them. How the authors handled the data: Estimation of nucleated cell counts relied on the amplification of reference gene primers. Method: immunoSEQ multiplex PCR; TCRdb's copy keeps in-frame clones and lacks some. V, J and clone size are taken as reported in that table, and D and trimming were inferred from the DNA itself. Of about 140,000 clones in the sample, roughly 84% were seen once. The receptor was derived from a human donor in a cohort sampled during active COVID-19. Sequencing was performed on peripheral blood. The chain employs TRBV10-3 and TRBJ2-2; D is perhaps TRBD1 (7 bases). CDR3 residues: CAISDRGDTGELFF. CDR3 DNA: TGTGCCATCAGTGACAGGGGGGACACCGGGGAGCTGTTTTTT.